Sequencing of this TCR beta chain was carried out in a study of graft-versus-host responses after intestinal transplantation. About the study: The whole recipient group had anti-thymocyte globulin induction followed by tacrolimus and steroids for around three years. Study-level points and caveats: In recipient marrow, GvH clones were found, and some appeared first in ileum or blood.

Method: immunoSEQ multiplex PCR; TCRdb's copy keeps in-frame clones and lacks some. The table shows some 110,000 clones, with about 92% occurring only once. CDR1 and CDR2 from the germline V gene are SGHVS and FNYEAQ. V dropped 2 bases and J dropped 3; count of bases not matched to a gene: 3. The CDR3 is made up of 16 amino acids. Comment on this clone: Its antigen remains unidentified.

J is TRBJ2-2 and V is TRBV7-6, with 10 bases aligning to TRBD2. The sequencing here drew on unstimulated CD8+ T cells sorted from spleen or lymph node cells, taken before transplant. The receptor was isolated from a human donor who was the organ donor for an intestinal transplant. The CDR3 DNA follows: TGTGCCAGCAGCTTAACACTAGCGGGATACACCGGGGAGCTGTTTTTT. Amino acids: CASSLTLAGYTGELFF.